These 25 T cell receptor beta chains share one sample of origin, sequenced in a study of shared clonotypes between healthy human individuals. TCRdb's copy holds only in-frame clones and misses some; the assay was immunoSEQ multiplex PCR. The sample lists 950,000 to 1,100,000 clones; roughly 80% were seen once. The sequenced sample consisted of memory CD4+ T cells sorted from blood. The subset denotes: CD45RA-negative fraction. The receptors here all came from a man aged 18 to 29 in good health.

The chain carries TRBV2 and TRBJ2-5; 7 bases are a match to TRBD1. There are 14 residues in the CDR3. The V gene end was trimmed by 4 bases and the J gene end by 5 bases; junction bases not matched to a gene: 7. The germline V gene encodes CDR1 SNHLY and CDR2 FYNNEI. CDR3 in DNA: TGTGCCAGCAGTGGGCAGACGACAGGGGAGACCCAGTACTTC. Translating it yields CASSGQTTGETQYF.

V usage is TRBV7-3 and J usage is TRBJ2-2, with a possible D match to TRBD1 (6 bases). V gave up 5 bases and J gave up 3 bases, with 13 bases separating them. The CDR3 runs to 15 residues. Germline V gives CDR1 SGHTA, CDR2 FQGTGA. The CDR3 sequence: CASSSRDTYTGELFF. In DNA, the CDR3 is TGTGCCAGCAGCAGCCGGGACACCTACACCGGGGAGCTGTTTTTT. The variable domain in full, with the rest retrieved from reference TRBV7-3 and TRBJ2-2, is GAGVSQTPSNKVTEKGKYVELRCDPISGHTALYWYRQSLGQGPEFLIYFQGTGAADDSGLPNDRFFAVRPEGSVSTLKIQRTERGDSAVYLCASSSRDTYTGELFFGEGSRLTVL.

This clone was seen a handful of times. The chain recombines TRBV11-3 with TRBJ1-1, with D possibly TRBD1 on 6 matching bases. The CDR3 is 15 residues long. The V end lost 4 bases, the J end lost 2 bases, and 14 bases lay between the germline ends. Per the germline V gene, CDR1 is SGHNT and CDR2 is YENEEA. This CDR3 reads CASSSDSSGNTEAFF. CDR3 bases: TGTGCCAGCAGCTCGGACAGCAGCGGTAACACTGAAGCTTTCTTT.

This chain connects TRBV11-3 to TRBJ1-1, with TRBD1 matching 9 bases. The CDR3 length is 13 residues. Germline V gene lookup returns CDR1 SGHNT and CDR2 YENEEA. J gave up 7 bases and V 5 bases, and 5 bases lay outside the gene matches. The CDR3 DNA follows: TGTGCCAGCAGCCCGGGACAGGGAAATGAAGCTTTCTTT. This sequence encodes CASSPGQGNEAFF.

Note on this clone: The sample has other DNA sequences that encode this CDR3 too. V is TRBV10-3 and J is TRBJ2-2; TRBD1 might be the D (6 bases). Trimming removed 2 bases from V and 4 bases from J, with 11 bases in between. Germline CDR1 is ENHRY and CDR2 is SYGVKD. The CDR3 is 15 residues long. The CDR3: CAISEGGSGTGELFF. CDR3 sequence (DNA): TGTGCCATCAGTGAGGGGGGCTCGGGCACCGGGGAGCTGTTTTTT.

This chain uses TRBV28 with TRBJ1-4; no firm D call. Looked up from germline, CDR1 is MDHEN and CDR2 is SYDVKM. The V end was cut by 1 base, the J end by 7 bases, with 10 bases between. The length of the CDR3 is 14 residues. In DNA, the CDR3 is TGTGCCAGCAGTTTATCCGGATTCGGTGAAAAACTGTTTTTT. It specifies CASSLSGFGEKLFF.

The genes are TRBV5-1 and TRBJ1-2, with TRBD1 matching over 12 bases. Germline CDR1 reads SGHRS; CDR2 reads YFSETQ. The CDR3 has 15 residues. The V and J ends lost 4 bases and 6 bases, in that order; junction bases with no gene match: 7. The CDR3 spells CASSSRDRGQDGYTF. The CDR3 nucleotides are TGCGCCAGCAGCAGTCGGGACAGGGGGCAGGATGGCTACACCTTC.

This clone has just a few counts. V and J are TRBV4-3 and TRBJ2-7, with 9 nucleotides matching TRBD1. With 3 bases clipped from V and 4 bases from J, the junction kept 4 bases outside the gene matches. This CDR3 has 14 residues. CDR1 is LGHNA and CDR2 is YSLEER in the germline V gene. CDR3 DNA: TGCGCCAGCAGCCAGGACAGGGGACGATACGAGCAGTACTTC. The encoded protein is CASSQDRGRYEQYF.

This chain joins TRBV29-1 and TRBJ2-3; 7 nucleotides line up with TRBD2. Trimming took 7 bases from V and 2 from J; bases not matched to a gene: 6. From germline, CDR1 is SQVTM and CDR2 ANQGSEA. The CDR3 is made up of 13 amino acids. Written as DNA, the CDR3 is TGCAGCGGAGGAGCGGGATCCACAGATACGCAGTATTTT. It is translated as CSGGAGSTDTQYF.

V and J are TRBV5-4 and TRBJ1-2; tentatively, D is TRBD1 (5 bases). The CDR3 has 19 amino acids. The germline V gene encodes CDR1 SGHNT and CDR2 YYREEE (reference sequence). V dropped 6 bases and J dropped 0 bases, with 27 bases sitting between them. The CDR3 region is CASTPGGAGTISTNYGYTF. CDR3 bases: TGTGCCAGCACCCCGGGAGGGGCAGGAACTATTTCGACTAACTATGGCTACACCTTC.

V usage is TRBV9 and J usage is TRBJ2-2; D gene uncertain. With 4 bases removed from V and 5 bases from J, the gap between germline ends came to 12 bases. CDR3 length: 14 residues. Germline V gives CDR1 SGDLS, CDR2 YYNGEE. The CDR3 loop reads CASSILRSTGELFF. The CDR3 nucleotides are TGTGCCAGCAGCATCCTCCGATCAACCGGGGAGCTGTTTTTT.

About this clone: A much larger clonotype is one base distant, so this may be a read error. Other DNA sequences in this specimen translate into the identical CDR3. The chain recombines TRBV9 with TRBJ2-2, with 12 positions matching TRBD2. From germline, CDR1 is SGDLS and CDR2 YYNGEE. The CDR3 runs 14 residues. The chain's CDR3 is CASSGTSGTGELFF. The CDR3 region has the DNA TGTGCCAGCAGCGGGACTAGCGGGACCGGGGAACTGTTTTTT.

The chain is built from TRBV4-1 and TRBJ1-6; 10 nucleotides match TRBD1. Germline V gene lookup returns CDR1 MGHRA and CDR2 YSYEKL. The trim removed 5 bases at V and 3 bases at J, leaving 4 bases unmatched. CDR3 length: 16 amino acids. The CDR3 reads CASSARTGGYNSPLHF. The CDR3 nucleotides read TGCGCCAGCAGCGCCCGGACAGGGGGCTATAATTCACCCCTCCACTTT.

This clone was seen only once. The chain carries TRBV27 and TRBJ1-5; tentatively, D is TRBD1 (6 bases). The CDR3 spans 15 residues. Trimming shortened V by 0 bases and J by 10 bases, and 16 bases separated the two germline ends. Germline V CDR1 and CDR2: MNHEY, SMNVEV (reference sequence). The CDR3 loop reads CASSLSVGRGGPQHF. The CDR3 bases are TGTGCCAGCAGTTTATCAGTCGGCCGGGGGGGCCCCCAGCATTTT.

CDR3: CASSLGPQGAGNQPQHF. DNA of the CDR3: TGCGCCAGCAGCTTAGGACCACAGGGGGCCGGGAATCAGCCCCAGCATTTT. The chain recombines TRBV5-1 with TRBJ1-5; the match to TRBD1 covers 9 bases. Trimming took 2 bases from V and 4 from J; bases not matched to a gene: 10. This CDR3 is 17 amino acids long. The germline CDR1 and CDR2 sequences are SGHRS and YFSETQ.

The V call is TRBV5-1, the J call TRBJ2-7, with D perhaps TRBD1 (5 bases). Germline assignment: CDR1 SGHRS and CDR2 YFSETQ. V was trimmed by 4 bases and J by 3 bases, leaving 11 bases between them. The CDR3 runs 13 residues. The CDR3 nucleotides read TGCGCCAGCAGCGGGGCGATTCTCTACGAGCAGTACTTC. This codes for CASSGAILYEQYF. The complete variable domain, with remaining parts taken from reference TRBV5-1 and TRBJ2-7, reads KAGVTQTPRYLIKTRGQQVTLSCSPISGHRSVSWYQQTPGQGLQFLFEYFSETQRNKGNFPGRFSGRQFSNSRSEMNVSTLELGDSALYLCASSGAILYEQYFGPGTRLTVT.

The chain joins TRBV5-4 to TRBJ2-3, with D unresolved. Germline V lookup: CDR1 SGHNT, CDR2 YYREEE (reference sequence). V was trimmed by 6 bases and J by 4 bases, leaving 6 bases between them. The CDR3 runs 11 residues. The CDR3, as DNA: TGTGCCAGCAACATAGCAGATACGCAGTATTTT. It yields the protein CASNIADTQYF.

This clone has more than one count but fewer than ten. This chain joins TRBV6-6 and TRBJ2-7, with 7 bases that match TRBD1. Trimming at V came to 2 bases and at J to 0 bases, leaving 4 bases not matched to a gene. The CDR3 length is 15 residues. Per germline, CDR1 MNHNY and CDR2 SVGAGI (reference sequence). The CDR3 region has the DNA TGTGCCAGCAGTTACGGGACAGTAAGCTCCTACGAGCAGTACTTC. This gives the protein CASSYGTVSSYEQYF.

The chain links TRBV30 to TRBJ1-6; tentative D call: TRBD1 (6 bases). The CDR3 sequence is 16 residues long. The germline CDR1 and CDR2 sequences are GTSNPN and SVGIG (reference sequence). Trimming pared 0 bases from V and 9 bases from J, leaving 18 bases between. CDR3 protein: CAWSVQGYRVVSPLHF. Written as DNA, the CDR3 is TGTGCCTGGAGTGTACAAGGGTACAGGGTGGTTTCACCCCTCCACTTT.

In its sample, this clone was seen once. This chain links TRBV5-1 with TRBJ2-5; the D gene could be TRBD1 or TRBD2 (5 bases each). The CDR3 extends over 16 amino acids. V was cut by 5 bases and J by 2 bases, with 19 bases left in between. Germline lookup yields CDR1 SGHRS and CDR2 YFSETQ. CDR3 DNA sequence: TGCGCCAGCAGTCGCCTTGGGGGATCGGGTCAAGAGACCCAGTACTTC. Translating it yields CASSRLGGSGQETQYF.

This sequence joins TRBV27 and TRBJ2-3; TRBD2 agrees at 8 bases. The CDR3 totals 16 residues. The V segment lost 2 bases and the J segment 2 bases; nucleotides outside the gene matches: 6. Germline-derived CDR1 and CDR2 are MNHEY and SMNVEV (reference sequence). The CDR3 sequence: CASSLRGGGITDTQYF. The DNA of the CDR3 is TGTGCCAGCAGTTTACGCGGCGGGGGGATCACAGATACGCAGTATTTT.

CDR3 protein: CASSPSRGSSYNEQFF. The DNA of the CDR3 is TGTGCCAGCAGTCCGTCGAGGGGTAGCTCCTACAATGAGCAGTTCTTC. The chain joins TRBV27 to TRBJ2-1, with D perhaps assigned TRBD1 or TRBD2 (5 bases each). CDR1 and CDR2 from the germline V gene are MNHEY and SMNVEV (reference sequence). V was clipped by 5 bases and J by 0 bases, with 14 bases between them. CDR3 size: 16 residues.

The gene calls are TRBV15 and TRBJ2-5; 9 nucleotides align to TRBD1. The end of the DNA is better explained by TRBJ2-7, so the J call may be wrong. CDR3 length: 14 amino acids. CDR1 is LNHNV, CDR2 YYDKDF, per germline (reference sequence). The CDR3 region has the DNA TGTGCCACCAGCAGGGGACAGGGCCCCTACGAGCAGTACTTC. Protein sequence: CATSRGQGPYEQYF.

This clone has just one count. The rearrangement uses TRBV28 and TRBJ2-2; no reliable D call. V gave up 7 bases and J gave up 3 bases, with 6 bases separating them. Germline V gene data show CDR1 as MDHEN and CDR2 as SYDVKM. The CDR3 extends over 12 amino acids. The CDR3 loop is CASNPYTGELFF. The CDR3 region has the DNA TGTGCCAGCAACCCGTACACCGGGGAGCTGTTTTTT.

This rearrangement joins TRBV9 to TRBJ1-2, with 8 bases that match TRBD1. V dropped 0 bases and J dropped 8; count of bases not matched to a gene: 9. Per the germline V gene, CDR1 is SGDLS and CDR2 is YYNGEE. This CDR3 has 15 amino acids. CDR3 in DNA: TGTGCCAGCAGCGTAGCCGGCAGGGGGCCCAGGGGCTACACCTTC. It is translated as CASSVAGRGPRGYTF.